Listed below are T cell receptor beta chains from one sample, sequenced in a study of blood T cell repertoires in COVID-19. The repertoire was sequenced with immunoSEQ multiplex PCR; TCRdb's copy has only in-frame clones and lacks some. The table lists approximately 170,000 clones, less than 85% of them singletons. Source material: PBMCs or T cells enriched from blood (not recorded which). The receptors were gathered from a woman aged 45 to 65 who had recovered from COVID-19. Each CDR3 is given with its conserved first and last residue. The D gene is left open where the match is weak. Clone size, where shown, is once, few, many, or a class for clones that have expanded.

J gene: TRBJ2-1
V gene: TRBV9
D gene: NA
clone size: NA
CDR3 protein: CASSVAGLIADEQFF
CDR3 DNA: TGTGCCAGCAGCGTAGCAGGTCTAATAGCGGATGAGCAGTTCTTC

J gene: TRBJ1-1
V gene: TRBV7-2
D gene: NA
clone size: NA
CDR3 protein: CASSPRGADVAFF
CDR3 DNA: TGTGCCAGCAGCCCCCGCGGGGCGGACGTGGCTTTCTTT

J gene: TRBJ2-5
V gene: TRBV2
D gene: TRBD1
clone size: NA
CDR3 protein: CASKPSDRGQETQYF
CDR3 DNA: TGTGCCAGCAAGCCCTCCGACAGGGGCCAAGAGACCCAGTACTTC

J gene: TRBJ2-5
V gene: TRBV6-5
D gene: NA
clone size: NA
CDR3 protein: CASSSPGRRGETQYF
CDR3 DNA: TGTGCCAGCAGTTCTCCCGGACGGCGGGGCGAGACCCAGTACTTC

J gene: TRBJ2-6
V gene: TRBV10-1
D gene: NA
clone size: NA
CDR3 protein: CASSDPGVGANVLTF
CDR3 DNA: TGCGCCAGCAGCGACCCAGGGGTTGGGGCCAACGTCCTGACTTTC

J gene: TRBJ1-2
V gene: TRBV15
D gene: NA
clone size: NA
CDR3 protein: CATSRDPMPKGYTF
CDR3 DNA: TGTGCCACCAGCAGAGATCCAATGCCTAAGGGCTACACCTTC

J gene: TRBJ1-3
V gene: TRBV6-5
D gene: TRBD1
clone size: NA
CDR3 protein: CASRGQGAGNTIYF
CDR3 DNA: TGTGCCAGCAGGGGCCAGGGGGCTGGAAACACCATATATTTT

J gene: TRBJ1-6
V gene: TRBV5-1
D gene: TRBD1
clone size: NA
CDR3 protein: CASSLVGQGYNSPLHF
CDR3 DNA: TGCGCCAGCAGCTTAGTCGGACAGGGCTATAATTCACCCCTCCACTTT

J gene: TRBJ2-3
V gene: TRBV20-1
D gene: NA
clone size: NA
CDR3 protein: CSATRTDTQYF
CDR3 DNA: TGCAGTGCTACCCGTACAGATACGCAGTATTTT

J gene: TRBJ1-4
V gene: TRBV6-2/TRBV6-3
D gene: NA
clone size: NA
CDR3 protein: CASSYSERGSPEKLFF
CDR3 DNA: TGTGCCAGCAGTTACTCGGAAAGGGGAAGTCCGGAAAAACTGTTTTTT

J gene: TRBJ2-5
V gene: TRBV4-2
D gene: TRBD2
clone size: NA
CDR3 protein: CASRGGLAGGGETQYF
CDR3 DNA: TGTGCCAGCAGAGGAGGGCTAGCGGGGGGCGGAGAGACCCAGTACTTC

J gene: TRBJ1-1
V gene: TRBV4-2
D gene: NA
clone size: NA
CDR3 protein: CASSQYRGTYTEAFF
CDR3 DNA: TGTGCCAGCAGCCAATATAGGGGGACATACACTGAAGCTTTCTTT

J gene: TRBJ1-3
V gene: TRBV5-4
D gene: NA
clone size: NA
CDR3 protein: CASGSSGNTIYF
CDR3 DNA: TGTGCCAGCGGGAGCTCTGGAAACACCATATATTTT

J gene: TRBJ1-6
V gene: TRBV15
D gene: NA
clone size: NA
CDR3 protein: CATSRKGRGSPLHF
CDR3 DNA: TGTGCCACCAGCAGGAAGGGTCGAGGGTCACCCCTCCACTTT

J gene: TRBJ1-1
V gene: TRBV6-5
D gene: NA
clone size: NA
CDR3 protein: CASSFTGDTEAFF
CDR3 DNA: TGTGCCAGCAGTTTTACCGGGGACACTGAAGCTTTCTTT

J gene: TRBJ1-1
V gene: TRBV3-1/TRBV3-2
D gene: TRBD1
clone size: many
CDR3 protein: CASSQAGTGYYTEAFF
CDR3 DNA: TGTGCCAGCAGCCAAGCAGGGACAGGGTATTACACTGAAGCTTTCTTT

J gene: TRBJ1-5
V gene: TRBV18
D gene: NA
clone size: NA
CDR3 protein: CASSPPNGAGNSNQPQHF
CDR3 DNA: TGTGCCAGCTCACCACCAAATGGGGCCGGAAATAGCAATCAGCCCCAGCATTTT

J gene: TRBJ2-2
V gene: TRBV19
D gene: TRBD1
clone size: NA
CDR3 protein: CASRFQGAIGTGELFF
CDR3 DNA: TGTGCCAGTAGGTTTCAGGGGGCAATAGGGACCGGGGAGCTGTTTTTT

J gene: TRBJ1-2
V gene: TRBV5-8
D gene: TRBD1
clone size: NA
CDR3 protein: CASSSPIGQGGYTF
CDR3 DNA: TGTGCCAGCAGCTCCCCAATCGGACAGGGAGGCTACACCTTC

J gene: TRBJ1-2
V gene: TRBV28
D gene: NA
clone size: once
CDR3 protein: CASSPTLGNYGYTF
CDR3 DNA: TGTGCCAGCAGTCCTACCCTGGGCAACTATGGCTACACCTTC

J gene: TRBJ1-5
V gene: TRBV28
D gene: NA
clone size: NA
CDR3 protein: CASTTTVSNQPQHF
CDR3 DNA: TGTGCCAGCACCACGACAGTTAGCAATCAGCCCCAGCATTTT

J gene: TRBJ2-3
V gene: TRBV5-1
D gene: NA
clone size: NA
CDR3 protein: CASTSLSRGARTDTQYF
CDR3 DNA: TGCGCCAGCACCTCTTTGTCCCGGGGGGCCCGCACAGATACGCAGTATTTT

J gene: TRBJ2-2
V gene: TRBV7-3
D gene: NA
clone size: NA
CDR3 protein: CASSLIRAQNTGELFF
CDR3 DNA: TGTGCCAGCAGCTTAATCAGGGCCCAAAACACCGGGGAGCTGTTTTTT

J gene: TRBJ2-3
V gene: TRBV28
D gene: NA
clone size: NA
CDR3 protein: CASSFGSVGTDTQYF
CDR3 DNA: TGTGCCAGCAGTTTTGGCAGCGTGGGCACAGATACGCAGTATTTT

J gene: TRBJ2-3
V gene: TRBV27
D gene: TRBD1
clone size: NA
CDR3 protein: CATIPRTGGTDTQYF
CDR3 DNA: TGTGCCACCATCCCCCGGACAGGAGGCACAGATACGCAGTATTTT

J gene: TRBJ1-5
V gene: TRBV2
D gene: TRBD1
clone size: NA
CDR3 protein: CASSEGVGRGLYQPQHF
CDR3 DNA: TGTGCCAGCAGTGAGGGTGTGGGAAGGGGGCTGTATCAGCCCCAGCATTTT

J gene: TRBJ1-3
V gene: TRBV28
D gene: NA
clone size: NA
CDR3 protein: CASNLQGAKGNTIYF
CDR3 DNA: TGTGCCAGCAACCTACAGGGTGCGAAAGGAAACACCATATATTTT

J gene: TRBJ1-3
V gene: TRBV5-1
D gene: NA
clone size: NA
CDR3 protein: CASSGGVMSGNTIYF
CDR3 DNA: TGCGCCAGCAGTGGGGGGGTAATGTCTGGAAACACCATATATTTT

J gene: TRBJ2-2
V gene: TRBV19
D gene: NA
clone size: NA
CDR3 protein: CASSIWPTGELFF
CDR3 DNA: TGTGCCAGTAGTATCTGGCCCACCGGGGAGCTGTTTTTT

J gene: TRBJ1-1
V gene: TRBV6-5
D gene: TRBD1
clone size: NA
CDR3 protein: CASSPRQGEAFF
CDR3 DNA: TGTGCCAGCAGTCCTCGACAGGGCGAAGCTTTCTTT

J gene: TRBJ1-2
V gene: TRBV6-5
D gene: NA
clone size: NA
CDR3 protein: CASTPGYGYTF
CDR3 DNA: TGTGCCAGCACCCCCGGCTATGGCTACACCTTC

J gene: TRBJ1-2
V gene: TRBV6-5
D gene: NA
clone size: many
CDR3 protein: CASSYYPGYYGYTF
CDR3 DNA: TGTGCCAGCAGTTACTATCCAGGGTACTATGGCTACACCTTC

J gene: TRBJ2-2
V gene: TRBV19
D gene: NA
clone size: NA
CDR3 protein: CASSISENTGELFF
CDR3 DNA: TGTGCCAGTAGTATTTCAGAGAACACCGGGGAGCTGTTTTTT

J gene: TRBJ1-3
V gene: TRBV28
D gene: TRBD1
clone size: NA
CDR3 protein: CASSLTGGHTIYF
CDR3 DNA: TGTGCCAGCAGTTTAACAGGGGGGCACACCATATATTTT

J gene: TRBJ2-5
V gene: TRBV12-5
D gene: NA
clone size: NA
CDR3 protein: CASGLVVGGQQETQYF
CDR3 DNA: TGTGCTAGTGGTTTGGTCGTTGGAGGACAGCAAGAGACCCAGTACTTC

J gene: TRBJ1-6
V gene: TRBV6-5
D gene: NA
clone size: once
CDR3 protein: CASSYSRTGDSPLHF
CDR3 DNA: TGTGCCAGCAGTTACTCGCGTACCGGAGATTCACCCCTCCACTTT

J gene: TRBJ1-1
V gene: TRBV30
D gene: NA
clone size: NA
CDR3 protein: CAWSGGARGAFF
CDR3 DNA: TGTGCCTGGAGTGGCGGGGCCCGGGGGGCTTTCTTT

J gene: TRBJ2-5
V gene: TRBV4-2
D gene: NA
clone size: few
CDR3 protein: CASSQDRQGFTETQYF
CDR3 DNA: TGTGCCAGCAGCCAAGACCGGCAGGGGTTTACAGAGACCCAGTACTTC

J gene: TRBJ2-5
V gene: TRBV14
D gene: TRBD2
clone size: NA
CDR3 protein: CASSRRTSGRWAETQYF
CDR3 DNA: TGTGCCAGCAGCCGACGGACTAGCGGGAGGTGGGCAGAGACCCAGTACTTC

J gene: TRBJ2-1
V gene: TRBV7-9
D gene: NA
clone size: NA
CDR3 protein: CASSGSSEVSYNEQFF
CDR3 DNA: TGTGCCAGCAGCGGATCGAGCGAGGTTTCCTACAATGAGCAGTTCTTC

J gene: TRBJ2-2
V gene: TRBV9
D gene: NA
clone size: NA
CDR3 protein: CASSANGVGELFF
CDR3 DNA: TGTGCCAGCAGCGCCAACGGGGTCGGGGAGCTGTTTTTT

J gene: TRBJ2-2
V gene: TRBV2
D gene: TRBD1
clone size: few
CDR3 protein: CASRSLVAGQVTGELFF
CDR3 DNA: TGTGCCAGCAGATCGCTCGTGGCGGGACAGGTGACCGGGGAGCTGTTTTTT

J gene: TRBJ2-1
V gene: TRBV3-1/TRBV3-2
D gene: TRBD2
clone size: NA
CDR3 protein: CASSQGGGAEPYNEQFF
CDR3 DNA: TGTGCCAGCAGCCAAGGCGGGGGGGCGGAACCCTACAATGAGCAGTTCTTC

J gene: TRBJ2-1
V gene: TRBV18
D gene: TRBD2
clone size: NA
CDR3 protein: CASSPPGTTNEQFF
CDR3 DNA: TGTGCCAGCTCACCACCCGGGACTACCAATGAGCAGTTCTTC

J gene: TRBJ2-1
V gene: TRBV11-2
D gene: TRBD2
clone size: NA
CDR3 protein: CASSLEVAGGNEQFF
CDR3 DNA: TGTGCCAGCAGCTTAGAGGTAGCGGGGGGAAATGAGCAGTTCTTC

J gene: TRBJ1-5
V gene: TRBV3-1/TRBV3-2
D gene: NA
clone size: NA
CDR3 protein: CASSQGGGGLYRQPQHF
CDR3 DNA: TGTGCCAGCAGCCAAGGAGGGGGGGGGCTGTACCGTCAGCCCCAGCATTTT

J gene: TRBJ1-2
V gene: TRBV19
D gene: NA
clone size: NA
CDR3 protein: CASSIIWRGINYGYTF
CDR3 DNA: TGTGCCAGTAGTATAATCTGGAGGGGAATTAACTATGGCTACACCTTC

J gene: TRBJ1-1
V gene: TRBV7-2
D gene: NA
clone size: NA
CDR3 protein: CASSQYDQGTTEAFF
CDR3 DNA: TGTGCCAGCAGCCAATACGACCAGGGGACCACTGAAGCTTTCTTT

J gene: TRBJ1-5
V gene: TRBV19
D gene: NA
clone size: NA
CDR3 protein: CASSIDLRQVYVGSPKLNQPQHF
CDR3 DNA: TGTGCCAGTAGTATAGATCTGCGACAGGTGTATGTGGGAAGCCCAAAACTAAATCAGCCCCAGCATTTT

J gene: TRBJ2-1
V gene: TRBV2
D gene: TRBD2
clone size: NA
CDR3 protein: CASSLLAGDLDEQFF
CDR3 DNA: TGTGCCAGCAGCTTACTAGCGGGAGACCTGGATGAGCAGTTCTTC

J gene: TRBJ1-6
V gene: TRBV28
D gene: NA
clone size: NA
CDR3 protein: CASSLGMLNNSPLHF
CDR3 DNA: TGTGCCAGCAGTTTAGGCATGCTGAATAATTCACCCCTCCACTTT